This T cell receptor beta chain is drawn from a study of cytomegalovirus exposure and HLA in healthy donors. The study ran its PCR with 60 Vbeta and 13 Jbeta primers. In the study's own analysis: Later, tens of millions of unique TCR beta chains were counted in an analysis, and some 9.9 million of them were shared. The table came from immunoSEQ multiplex PCR; TCRdb's copy has only in-frame clones and leaves some out. V and J calls and clone size are those listed in that table; D and trimming were worked out from the DNA. The sample holds 170,000 or so clones, roughly 78% seen once. V lost 6 bases to trimming and J lost 13 bases, with 16 bases between them. The CDR3 totals 13 residues. CDR1 and CDR2 (germline): LNHDA, SQIVND (reference sequence).

Sequencing was done on a sample of PBMCs. This chain joins TRBV19 and TRBJ2-6; a weak D match, TRBD1 (6 bases). The TCR sequence derives from a boy younger than 18 in good health and CMV-seronegative. Here the CDR3 reads CASSRDTQPVLTF. As DNA, the CDR3 is TGTGCCAGTAGCCGGGACACCCAGCCGGTCCTGACTTTC.